These T cell receptor beta chains were read from a single sample in a study of blood T cells in healthy people across ages. Using its own MiXCR run on the 5' RACE reads, TCRdb lists one record per CDR3 protein. Of approximately 810,000 distinct CDR3 sequences listed, around 34% are singletons. Sequenced input: blood. These receptors originate from a man younger than 35 in good health. CDR3s include the opening cysteine and the closing phenylalanine or tryptophan. The D gene is left open where the match is weak. Expanded clones get a size class; other rows say once, few or many, or leave the size out.

D gene	V gene	J gene	clone size	CDR3 protein	CDR3 DNA
TRBD1	TRBV5-1	TRBJ2-7	few	CASSLGDRGEQYF	TGCGCCAGCAGCTTGGGGGACAGAGGCGAGCAGTACTTC
-	TRBV30	TRBJ2-6	-	CAWSVTASGANVLTF	TGTGCCTGGAGTGTAACCGCCTCTGGGGCCAACGTCCTGACTTTC
TRBD2	TRBV20-1	TRBJ2-7	many	CSARGEAGESYEQYF	TGCAGTGCTAGAGGTGAAGCGGGGGAGTCCTACGAGCAGTACTTC
-	TRBV12-3/TRBV12-4	TRBJ2-7	few	CASSLGRVRDEQYF	TGTGCCAGCAGTTTAGGGCGGGTTCGCGATGAGCAGTACTTC
TRBD2	TRBV20-1	TRBJ2-3	-	CSARAFRTSGQLSTDTQYF	TGCAGTGCTAGAGCTTTTAGGACTAGCGGTCAACTTAGCACAGATACGCAGTATTTT
-	TRBV7-9	TRBJ2-3	-	CASSFYSEYTDTQYF	TGTGCCAGCAGCTTCTACAGCGAATACACAGATACGCAGTATTTT
-	TRBV7-3	TRBJ1-1	-	CATRRNLNTEAFF	TGTGCCACCCGACGGAATTTGAACACTGAAGCTTTCTTT
-	TRBV6-5	TRBJ2-7	-	CASSYRTANNEQYF	TGTGCCAGCAGTTACCGGACAGCCAACAATGAGCAGTACTTC
TRBD1	TRBV12-3/TRBV12-4	TRBJ2-4	few	CASSLRDSKNIQYF	TGTGCCAGCTCCCTTCGGGACAGTAAAAACATTCAGTACTTC
TRBD2	TRBV6-5	TRBJ2-1	many	CASSYQTSGGGNEQFF	TGTGCCAGCAGTTACCAGACTAGCGGGGGAGGCAATGAGCAGTTCTTC
-	TRBV4-1	TRBJ2-7	-	CASSQDRGSADNYEQYF	TGCGCCAGCAGCCAAGACCGTGGGTCGGCGGACAACTACGAGCAGTACTTC
-	TRBV14	TRBJ2-5	few	CASSQDQWGVRQEAQYF	TGTGCCAGCAGCCAAGATCAGTGGGGGGTCCGGCAAGAGGCCCAGTACTTC
TRBD2	TRBV5-1	TRBJ2-3	-	CASSSGTSGGDTQYF	TGCGCCAGCAGCTCCGGGACTAGCGGCGGGGATACGCAGTATTTT
-	TRBV7-2	TRBJ2-4	-	CASSLPLDRKNIQYF	TGTGCCAGCAGCTTACCCCTGGACCGAAAAAACATTCAGTACTTC
-	TRBV25-1	TRBJ2-1	few	CASSENAYNEQFF	TGTGCCAGCAGTGAAAACGCTTACAATGAGCAGTTCTTC
TRBD2	TRBV6-5	TRBJ2-7	-	CASSKSGGPSYEQYF	TGTGCCAGCAGTAAAAGCGGGGGGCCCTCCTACGAGCAGTACTTC
-	TRBV19	TRBJ2-3	-	CASSMRRGTDTQYF	TGTGCCAGTAGTATGAGGCGGGGCACAGATACGCAGTATTTT
-	TRBV7-9	TRBJ1-1	-	CSSSYRGYEAFF	TGTTCCAGCAGCTACCGGGGTTATGAAGCTTTCTTT
-	TRBV20-1	TRBJ1-4	few	CSASWGGDTEKLFF	TGCAGTGCTTCCTGGGGAGGGGACACTGAAAAACTGTTTTTT
-	TRBV12-3/TRBV12-4	TRBJ1-5	few	CASKPQDLDQPQHF	TGTGCCAGCAAACCACAGGATTTGGATCAGCCCCAGCATTTT
-	TRBV7-8	TRBJ1-2	-	CASSLDLQYGYTF	TGTGCCAGCAGCTTAGATCTGCAGTATGGCTACACCTTC
-	TRBV7-2	TRBJ2-1	-	CASSPPGPYNEQFF	TGTGCCAGCAGCCCCCCCGGGCCCTACAATGAGCAGTTCTTC
-	TRBV7-2	TRBJ2-3	-	CASSLTETRDTQYF	TGTGCCAGCAGCTTGACCGAAACACGGGATACGCAGTATTTT
-	TRBV20-1	TRBJ2-5	-	CSAHVGGSETQYF	TGCAGTGCTCACGTAGGCGGCTCAGAGACCCAGTACTTC
-	TRBV4-2	TRBJ2-3	-	CASSQDRSGPDTQYF	TGTGCCAGCAGCCAAGATCGGTCCGGCCCAGATACGCAGTATTTT
-	TRBV25-1	TRBJ1-1	-	CASTKPGIGEAFF	TGTGCCAGTACTAAGCCAGGGATTGGTGAAGCTTTCTTT
-	TRBV4-1	TRBJ1-4	-	CASSQDRRAPNEKLFF	TGCGCCAGCAGCCAAGATCGGAGAGCTCCAAATGAAAAACTGTTTTTT
TRBD2	TRBV25-1	TRBJ2-1	many	CASSQAGSSYNEQFF	TGTGCCAGCTCTCAAGCGGGGTCCTCCTACAATGAGCAGTTCTTC
-	TRBV4-3	TRBJ2-1	many	CASSQDLREQFF	TGCGCCAGCAGCCAAGATCTTCGTGAGCAGTTCTTC
-	TRBV25-1	TRBJ2-7	-	CASSPGEGSEQYF	TGTGCCAGCAGCCCAGGGGAAGGTAGCGAGCAGTACTTC
-	TRBV10-3	TRBJ1-3	-	CAAGPALSGNTIYF	TGTGCCGCGGGACCGGCGCTCTCTGGAAACACCATATATTTT
-	TRBV5-5	TRBJ2-7	few	CASSLDRGTEQYF	TGTGCCAGCAGCCTAGATCGAGGGACCGAGCAGTACTTC
TRBD1	TRBV5-5	TRBJ1-2	few	CASSLGQGDNYGYTF	TGTGCCAGCAGCTTGGGACAGGGGGATAACTATGGCTACACCTTC
-	TRBV20-1	TRBJ1-4	few	CSARDASQGINEKLFF	TGCAGTGCTAGAGATGCGTCACAGGGCATTAATGAAAAACTGTTTTTT
TRBD2	TRBV20-1	TRBJ2-2	-	CSALSGTSGSGELFF	TGCAGTGCTCTATCCGGGACTAGCGGATCCGGGGAGCTGTTTTTT
-	TRBV4-3	TRBJ1-1	-	CASRAVGAGNTEAFF	TGCGCCAGCAGGGCGGTTGGGGCTGGGAACACTGAAGCTTTCTTT
-	TRBV27	TRBJ1-1	few	CASSLRDGGMNTEAFF	TGTGCCAGCAGCCTTAGGGACGGGGGAATGAACACTGAAGCTTTCTTT
-	TRBV7-3	TRBJ1-1	few	CASSRGTTSGNTEAFF	TGTGCCAGCAGCCGGGGTACAACCTCGGGGAACACTGAAGCTTTCTTT
-	TRBV2	TRBJ1-4	-	CASSEDSNEKLFF	TGTGCCAGCAGTGAGGACAGTAATGAAAAACTGTTTTTT
TRBD1	TRBV5-1	TRBJ1-5	few	CASSLAGGDQPQHF	TGTGCCAGCAGCTTAGCAGGGGGGGATCAGCCCCAGCATTTT
-	TRBV7-2	TRBJ2-4	-	CASSLVPNIQYF	TGTGCCAGCAGCTTAGTTCCAAACATTCAGTACTTC
-	TRBV4-3	TRBJ2-3	few	CASSQAAGGRYSDTQYF	TGCGCCAGCAGCCAAGCGGCGGGTGGACGGTACTCAGATACGCAGTATTTT
TRBD2	TRBV5-1	TRBJ2-3	-	CASSLEPGDYTDTQYF	TGCGCCAGCAGCTTGGAACCCGGGGACTACACAGATACGCAGTATTTT
TRBD1	TRBV15	TRBJ1-1	few	CATSFGTGGSTEAFF	TGTGCCACCAGCTTTGGGACAGGGGGGAGCACTGAAGCTTTCTTT
-	TRBV6-6	TRBJ2-6	few	CAGSYSLRNGANVLTF	TGTGCCGGCAGTTACTCGTTAAGGAATGGGGCCAACGTCCTGACTTTC
TRBD1	TRBV11-1	TRBJ2-1	once	CASTDRATYNEQFF	TGTGCCAGCACCGACAGGGCCACCTACAATGAGCAGTTCTTC
TRBD1	TRBV5-6	TRBJ1-5	-	CASSIGQGHQPQHF	TGTGCCAGCAGCATCGGACAGGGCCATCAGCCCCAGCATTTT
TRBD2	TRBV3-1	TRBJ2-7	many	CASSQTAGGPYEQYF	TGTGCCAGCAGCCAAACAGCGGGGGGGCCTTACGAGCAGTACTTC
TRBD1	TRBV10-3	TRBJ2-5	few	CAISNLGQGLGGSYNEQYF	TGTGCCATCAGTAATCTCGGACAGGGATTAGGGGGATCCTACAATGAGCAGTACTTC
-	TRBV15	TRBJ2-7	-	CATSRDPRNEQYF	TGTGCCACCAGCAGAGACCCCAGGAATGAGCAGTACTTC
TRBD1	TRBV4-1	TRBJ2-5	many	CASSPFDRGIGETQYF	TGCGCCAGCAGCCCATTCGACAGGGGGATAGGAGAGACCCAGTACTTC